The T cell receptor (beta chain) described here comes from a study of Graves' ophthalmopathy and Graves' hyperthyroidism. Study-wide results and limits: Most clonotypes expanded in thyroid above 0.001 frequency were present in blood too. Predictions made by the model for ophthalmopathy progression reached approximately 70% sensitivity and around 73% specificity.

Points on this clonotype: Antigen specificity is unknown.

The CDR3 is made up of 20 amino acids. Per the germline V gene, CDR1 is SGHKS and CDR2 is YYEKEE (reference sequence). Germline trimming cut 0 bases from V and 1 base from J; bases unmatched to any gene: 14. Amplification targeted the TCR beta CDR3 regions, with RNA transcripts as the source material. Amplification began with first-round RT-PCR using HTBI primers, then second-round multiplex PCR was performed. TCRdb used MiXCR to reprocess the multiplex PCR reads, holding one entry per CDR3 protein. The top ten hold around 10% of the sample, which has about 1.1 million distinct CDR3 sequences, about 38% seen once.

The sequence came from an adult man with Graves' hyperthyroidism. This chain uses TRBV5-5 with TRBJ2-5; the match to TRBD2 covers 11 bases. Sequenced input: peripheral blood or thyroid tissue (not recorded which). The CDR3 DNA reads as TGTGCCAGCAGCTTGGGCCTGCCGGGCCGACTAGCGGGGAGCCAAGAGACCCAGTACTTC. Protein product: CASSLGLPGRLAGSQETQYF.